This TCR beta chain originates from a study of PD-1 blockade in classical Hodgkin lymphoma. About the research overall: Patients received nivolumab 3 mg/kg intravenously every 2 weeks.

Time point defined: cycle 4 day 1 (C4D1), after more than five weeks of nivolumab. Each and every patient relapsed after autologous stem cell transplantation, and patients got differing brentuximab vedotin exposure. This table comes from immunoSEQ multiplex PCR, and its TCRdb copy is limited to in-frame clones, with some not included. The table has about 47,000 clones, 70% to 80% seen once. About this clone: Its matching antigen is unknown.

Study-level findings and limits: Newly diagnosed patients were reported to start with lower TCR diversity than healthy donors. No one has yet defined what causes the repertoire differences, which may be disease activity or prior therapy. For complete responders, baseline diversity was comparable to that of newly diagnosed patients.

In germline, CDR1 is SGHRS, CDR2 YFSETQ. V lost 0 bases to trimming and J lost 14 bases, with 17 bases between them. This CDR3 is built from 13 residues. The rearrangement uses TRBV5-1 and TRBJ1-2; D unresolved. The sequencing used peripheral blood mononuclear cells (PBMCs), collected before the fourth cycle of nivolumab. The sequence came from a human donor with classical Hodgkin lymphoma. DNA for the CDR3: TGCGCCAGCAGCTTGGACACCGGGTTGAGTCGAACCTTC. Its translation is CASSLDTGLSRTF.